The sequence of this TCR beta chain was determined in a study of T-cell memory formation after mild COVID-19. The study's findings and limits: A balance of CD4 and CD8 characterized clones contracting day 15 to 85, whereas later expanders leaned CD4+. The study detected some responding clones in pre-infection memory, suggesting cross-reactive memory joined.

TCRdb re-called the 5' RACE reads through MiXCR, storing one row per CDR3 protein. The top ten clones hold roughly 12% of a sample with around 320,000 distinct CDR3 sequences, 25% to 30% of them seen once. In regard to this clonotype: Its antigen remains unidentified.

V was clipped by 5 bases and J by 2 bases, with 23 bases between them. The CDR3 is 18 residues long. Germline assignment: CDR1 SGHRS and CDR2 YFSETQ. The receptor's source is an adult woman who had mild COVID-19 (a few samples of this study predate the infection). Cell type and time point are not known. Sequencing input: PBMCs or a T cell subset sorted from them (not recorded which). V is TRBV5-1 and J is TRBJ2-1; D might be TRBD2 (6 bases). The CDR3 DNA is TGCGCCAGCAGTTCCCGCCCGCCAGATAGCGGAACCTACAATGAGCAGTTCTTC. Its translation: CASSSRPPDSGTYNEQFF. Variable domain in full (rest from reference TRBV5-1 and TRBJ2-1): KAGVTQTPRYLIKTRGQQVTLSCSPISGHRSVSWYQQTPGQGLQFLFEYFSETQRNKGNFPGRFSGRQFSNSRSEMNVSTLELGDSALYLCASSSRPPDSGTYNEQFFGPGTRLTVL.